The present entry profiles one T cell receptor beta chain with its context. Authors' methods: Researchers report that nucleated cell counts were estimated from reference gene primer amplification. Assay: immunoSEQ multiplex PCR; the TCRdb copy retains only in-frame clones and omits some. The D gene and trimming were derived from the DNA, and the V and J assignments and clone size from that table. The profile covers approximately 210,000 clones, with 81% appearing a single time and approximately 9% taken by the ten largest. Individuals aged roughly 18 to 95 years were recruited from about two dozen US areas. The sample comes from a study of blood T cell repertoires in COVID-19. Background on the study: From T cells, B-cell-depleted T cells, or PBMCs came the material, which was cDNA or gDNA.

The TCR sequence derives from a woman between 45 and 65 years old with acute COVID-19. Sequencing was performed on PBMCs or T cells enriched from blood (not recorded which).

The chain's CDR3 is CASSQAVLPAGNTIYF. In DNA, the CDR3 is TGCGCCAGCAGCCAGGCCGTCCTGCCTGCTGGAAACACCATATATTTT. The rearrangement joins TRBV4-1 to TRBJ1-3; D is unclear. From germline, CDR1 is MGHRA and CDR2 YSYEKL. The CDR3 consists of 16 residues. Deletions cut 3 bases from V and 2 bases from J, with 14 bases between.